The sequence of this T cell receptor beta chain was determined in a study of blood T cell repertoires in COVID-19. Looking at the study overall: Some COVID-19 samples were acute and others convalescent; all came from the United States, Italy and Spain. T cells, B-cell-depleted T cells, or PBMCs provided the cDNA or gDNA that served as material.

The authors' processing: For nucleated cells, counts were estimated from reference gene primer amplification. TCRdb's copy holds only in-frame clones and misses some; the assay was immunoSEQ multiplex PCR. V and J calls and clone size are those listed in that table; D and trimming were worked out from the DNA. The sample holds 120,000 or so clones, about 79% seen once. This CDR3 region has 14 residues. With 5 bases clipped from V and 3 bases from J, the junction kept 5 bases outside the gene matches. The germline V gene encodes CDR1 MNHEY and CDR2 SMNVEV (reference sequence). The receptor's source is a woman in her sixties or seventies with acute or convalescent COVID-19. The chain combines TRBV27 with TRBJ2-7, with TRBD1 identical over 9 bases. The specimen sequenced was peripheral blood. The CDR3 here is CASSQDRGFYEQYF. In DNA form, the CDR3 reads TGTGCCAGCAGTCAGGACAGGGGTTTCTACGAGCAGTACTTC.